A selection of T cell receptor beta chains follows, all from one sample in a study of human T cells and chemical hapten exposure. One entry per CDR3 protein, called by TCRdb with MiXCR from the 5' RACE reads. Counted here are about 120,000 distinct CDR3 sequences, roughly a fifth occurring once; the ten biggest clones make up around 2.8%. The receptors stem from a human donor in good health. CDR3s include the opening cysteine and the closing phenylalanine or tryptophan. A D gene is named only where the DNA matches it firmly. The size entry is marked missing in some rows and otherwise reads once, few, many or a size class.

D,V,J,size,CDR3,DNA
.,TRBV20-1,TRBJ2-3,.,CSARDLGAGTPVGYF,TGCAGTGCTAGAGATCTCGGGGCGGGAACCCCGGTGGGGTATTTT
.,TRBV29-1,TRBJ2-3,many,CSVASGAQYF,TGCAGCGTTGCATCGGGGGCGCAGTATTTT
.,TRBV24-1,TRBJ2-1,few,CATSDGPSYNEQFF,TGTGCCACCAGTGATGGGCCGAGTTACAATGAGCAGTTCTTC
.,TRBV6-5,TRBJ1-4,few,CASSPRGPRNEKLFF,TGTGCCAGCAGTCCCAGAGGACCGCGCAATGAAAAACTGTTTTTT
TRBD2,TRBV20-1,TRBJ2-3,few,CSANEGLATDTQYF,TGCAGTGCTAATGAGGGACTAGCCACAGATACGCAGTATTTT
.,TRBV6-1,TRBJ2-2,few,CASSGMTGTPTGELFF,TGTGCCAGCAGTGGCATGACCGGGACACCCACCGGGGAGCTGTTTTTT
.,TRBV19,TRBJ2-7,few,CASSIDRASYEQYF,TGTGCCAGTAGTATCGACAGAGCCTCCTACGAGCAGTACTTC
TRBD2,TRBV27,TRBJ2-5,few,CASSLLGGSYGETQYF,TGTGCCAGCAGTTTGTTGGGCGGGAGTTACGGAGAGACCCAGTACTTC
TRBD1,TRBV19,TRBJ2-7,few,CASTNRGNYEQYF,TGTGCCAGTACTAACAGGGGAAACTACGAGCAGTACTTC
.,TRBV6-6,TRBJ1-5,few,CASSYLQASNQPQHF,TGTGCCAGCAGTTACCTTCAGGCTAGCAATCAGCCCCAGCATTTT
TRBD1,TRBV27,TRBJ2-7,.,CASRSDRAQQYF,TGTGCCAGCAGAAGCGACAGGGCGCAGCAGTACTTC
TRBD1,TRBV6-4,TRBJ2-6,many,CASSPSGQGHFSGANVLTF,TGTGCCAGCAGTCCCTCAGGACAGGGGCATTTCTCTGGGGCCAACGTCCTGACTTTC
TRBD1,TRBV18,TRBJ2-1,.,CASSTNRGEQFF,TGTGCCAGCTCAACAAACAGGGGTGAGCAGTTCTTC
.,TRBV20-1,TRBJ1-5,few,CSARASLSGNQPQHF,TGCAGTGCTAGAGCTTCCTTAAGTGGCAATCAGCCCCAGCATTTT
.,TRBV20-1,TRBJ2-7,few,CSARDAGLLYF,TGCAGTGCTAGAGATGCCGGCCTCCTGTACTTC
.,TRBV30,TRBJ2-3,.,CAWSPGPDTQYF,TGTGCCTGGAGCCCCGGACCAGATACGCAGTATTTT
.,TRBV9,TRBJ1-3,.,CASSVVAGSPVSGNTIYF,TGTGCCAGCAGCGTAGTTGCAGGCAGCCCGGTCTCTGGAAACACCATATATTTT
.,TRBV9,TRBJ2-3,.,CASSVEARRTDTQYF,TGTGCCAGCAGCGTAGAGGCGCGGAGGACAGATACGCAGTATTTT
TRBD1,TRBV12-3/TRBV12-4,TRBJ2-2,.,CASSGVQTGKTGELFF,TGTGCCAGCAGTGGGGTCCAGACAGGGAAGACCGGGGAGCTGTTTTTT
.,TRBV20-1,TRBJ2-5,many,CSARDLRQAEETQYF,TGCAGTGCTAGAGATCTAAGACAGGCAGAAGAGACCCAGTACTTC
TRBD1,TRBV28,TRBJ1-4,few,CASTRGPLEKLFF,TGTGCCAGCACAAGGGGGCCGCTCGAAAAACTGTTTTTT
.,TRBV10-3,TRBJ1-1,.,CAISLQGNTEAFF,TGTGCCATCAGCCTACAGGGGAACACTGAAGCTTTCTTT
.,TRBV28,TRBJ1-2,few,CASTLGVANYGYTF,TGTGCCAGCACCCTGGGGGTCGCTAACTATGGCTACACCTTC
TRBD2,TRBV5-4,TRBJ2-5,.,CASSSRTSGRFQETQYF,TGTGCCAGCAGCTCCCGGACTAGCGGGAGGTTCCAAGAGACCCAGTACTTC
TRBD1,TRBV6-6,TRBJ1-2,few,CASSYTGDCFF,TGTGCCAGCAGTTATACAGGGGACTGCTTCTTC
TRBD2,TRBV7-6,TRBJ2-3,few,CASSIASGSTDTQYF,TGTGCCAGCAGTATTGCTAGCGGGTCTACAGATACGCAGTATTTT
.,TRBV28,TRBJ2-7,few,CASSSGLRPYEQYF,TGTGCCAGCAGTTCCGGCCTTCGACCCTACGAGCAGTACTTC
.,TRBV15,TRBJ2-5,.,CATSRAGADPGAQYF,TGTGCCACCAGCAGAGCTGGAGCGGACCCAGGGGCCCAGTACTTC
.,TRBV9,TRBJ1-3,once,CASSVGQSGNTIYF,TGTGCCAGCAGCGTGGGTCAATCTGGAAACACCATATATTTT
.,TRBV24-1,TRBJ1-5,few,CATSPDGSNQPQHF,TGTGCCACCAGCCCCGACGGGTCGAATCAGCCCCAGCATTTT
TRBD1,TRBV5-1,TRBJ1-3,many,CASSLRTGSSGNTIYF,TGCGCCAGCAGCTTACGGACAGGGAGCTCTGGAAACACCATATATTTT
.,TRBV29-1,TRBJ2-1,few,CSVEVLMGEQFF,TGCAGCGTTGAAGTACTAATGGGTGAGCAGTTCTTC
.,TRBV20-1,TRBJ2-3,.,CSARDPLKAVDTQYF,TGCAGTGCTAGAGATCCCCTGAAAGCTGTAGATACGCAGTATTTT
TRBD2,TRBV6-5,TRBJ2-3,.,CASRPTSGTWQYF,TGTGCCAGCAGACCGACTAGCGGTACATGGCAGTATTTT
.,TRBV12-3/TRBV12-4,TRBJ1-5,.,CASSDYYSNQPQHF,TGTGCCAGCAGTGACTATTATAGCAATCAGCCCCAGCATTTT
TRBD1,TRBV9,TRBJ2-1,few,CASSVEGGPRDEQFF,TGTGCCAGCAGCGTAGAAGGGGGCCCCCGGGATGAGCAGTTCTTC
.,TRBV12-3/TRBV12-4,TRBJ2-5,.,CASSPSRAVETQYF,TGTGCCAGCAGCCCCTCCCGGGCTGTAGAGACCCAGTACTTC
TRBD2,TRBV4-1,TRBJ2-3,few,CASSQPGLAGGETSGKADTQYF,TGCGCCAGCAGCCAACCGGGACTAGCGGGAGGGGAGACTAGCGGGAAGGCAGATACGCAGTATTTT
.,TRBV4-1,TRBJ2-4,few,CASSQLGIAKNIQYF,TGCGCCAGCAGCCAATTGGGAATAGCCAAAAACATTCAGTACTTC
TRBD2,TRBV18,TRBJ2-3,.,CASSLAGESTDTQYF,TGTGCCAGCTCCCTAGCGGGAGAATCAACAGATACGCAGTATTTT
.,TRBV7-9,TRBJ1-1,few,CASSFSQSTEAFF,TGTGCCAGCAGCTTTTCACAGTCCACTGAAGCTTTCTTT
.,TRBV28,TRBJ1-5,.,CASMKEGGQPQHF,TGTGCCAGCATGAAGGAGGGAGGTCAGCCCCAGCATTTT
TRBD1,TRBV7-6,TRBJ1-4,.,CASSRDRDEKLFF,TGTGCCAGCAGCAGAGACAGGGATGAAAAACTGTTTTTT
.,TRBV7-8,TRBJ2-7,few,CASSLAGGGSSYEQYF,TGTGCCAGCAGCTTAGCCGGAGGGGGCTCATCCTACGAGCAGTACTTC
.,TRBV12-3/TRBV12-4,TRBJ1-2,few,CASSSGLAGYTF,TGTGCCAGCAGTTCTGGTTTAGCTGGCTACACCTTC
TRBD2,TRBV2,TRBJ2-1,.,CASSEKRLAGIPYVGEQFF,TGTGCCAGCAGTGAGAAGAGACTAGCGGGAATTCCTTATGTGGGTGAGCAGTTCTTC
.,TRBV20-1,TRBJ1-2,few,CSARGGPSRADYGYTF,TGCAGTGCTAGAGGGGGTCCCTCCCGTGCGGACTATGGCTACACCTTC
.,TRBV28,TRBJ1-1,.,CASSHWFRNTEAFF,TGTGCCAGCAGTCATTGGTTCAGGAACACTGAAGCTTTCTTT
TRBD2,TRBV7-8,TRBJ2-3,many,CASSLGTRSGTSTDTQYF,TGTGCCAGCAGCTTAGGGACTCGTAGCGGGACCAGCACAGATACGCAGTATTTT
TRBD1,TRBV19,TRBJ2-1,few,CASSPKTGVSAQFF,TGTGCCAGTAGTCCAAAGACAGGGGTCTCTGCGCAGTTCTTC
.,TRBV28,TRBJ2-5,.,CASSFGTQRGKGSKTQYF,TGTGCCAGCAGCTTCGGGACCCAGAGGGGAAAGGGGTCGAAGACCCAGTACTTC